The source of this T cell receptor (beta chain) is a study of monozygotic twins with cystic fibrosis. Whole-study results and caveats: Monozygotic CF twin pairs shared significantly more nucleotide-identical clonotypes than unrelated CF individuals did.

Here immunoSEQ multiplex PCR was the method, and the copy in TCRdb shows in-frame clones only, minus some. This table holds fewer than 20,000 clones, 95% to 97% found once. The CDR3 length is 15 residues. CDR1 SNHLY and CDR2 FYNNEI come from the germline V gene. V gave up 4 bases and J gave up 1 base, with 11 bases separating them. In the case of this clone: Its target is unknown.

Material for sequencing was blood. This TCR derives from a woman aged 25 to 39 with cystic fibrosis. V and J are TRBV2 and TRBJ2-1, with D perhaps TRBD1 (5 bases). The CDR3 region has the DNA TGTGCCAGCAGTGGACAGTTACTTTCCTACAATGAGCAGTTCTTC. It specifies CASSGQLLSYNEQFF.